This T cell receptor (beta chain) emerged from a study of blood T cell repertoires in COVID-19. Produced via immunoSEQ multiplex PCR; TCRdb's table is partial and in-frame only. The data show 250,000 to 300,000 clones, about 90% seen once. This study enrolled people aged about 18 to 100 from 20 to 25 US geographic areas. The sample comprised PBMCs or T cells enriched from blood (not recorded which). The receptor was isolated from a woman in her 50s who had been exposed to COVID-19.

Written as DNA, the CDR3 is TGTGCCAGCAGTGCTGGCGGAGGATTTAATTCACCCCTCCACTTT. It codes for CASSAGGGFNSPLHF. V is TRBV2 and J is TRBJ1-6; D is ambiguous. Germline lookup yields CDR1 SNHLY and CDR2 FYNNEI. Deletions cut 4 bases from V and 6 bases from J, with 13 bases between. The CDR3 is 15 residues long. Full variable domain (remainder filled in from reference TRBV2 and TRBJ1-6): EPEVTQTPSHQVTQMGQEVILRCVPISNHLYFYWYRQILGQKVEFLVSFYNNEISEKSEIFDDQFSVERPDGSNFTLKIRSTKLEDSAMYFCASSAGGGFNSPLHFGNGTRLTVT.